This T cell receptor (beta chain) was found in a study of cytotoxic CD8 clonotypes in ibrutinib-treated CLL. In the study overall: With a range of 6 to 36, the median treatment time before response samples were taken was more than 10 months. Average yields of approximately 260,000 productive templates and tens of thousands of productive rearrangements characterized the samples.

Study-wide findings and caveats: Pretreatment clonality was elevated relative to age-matched healthy donors and paralleled circulating CD8+ T-cell counts.

This CDR3 has 14 amino acids. V was trimmed by 4 bases and J by 5 bases, leaving 15 bases between them. The germline V gene encodes CDR1 MNHEY and CDR2 SMNVEV (reference sequence). Target depth was 1 in 200,000 to 1 in 1 million T cells, about 10x per clonotype. The method was immunoSEQ multiplex PCR; TCRdb's version includes in-frame clones alone and lacks a portion of them. Among about 40,000 clones listed, about 70% were seen once. This clone appeared a few times. Its antigen is currently unknown. Sequencing was performed on PBMCs, taken at disease progression, from a patient treated with ibrutinib. The receptor comes from a human donor with chronic lymphocytic leukemia. The chain uses TRBV27 and TRBJ2-7, with D perhaps matching TRBD2 (6 bases). The CDR3 reads CASSYGRPIHEQYF. In nucleotides, the CDR3 is TGTGCCAGCAGTTATGGGAGGCCGATCCACGAGCAGTACTTC.